This T cell receptor beta chain was captured in a study of blood T cell repertoires in COVID-19. Study details: Italy, Spain and the United States were the sources of the convalescent and acute COVID-19 samples.

Recovery among Cohort 3 donors was established by two negative PCRs, clearance, or symptom resolution. Germline CDR1 MDHEN, CDR2 SYDVKM. CDR3 length: 15 amino acids. V lost 3 bases and J lost 0, with 10 bases in between. Here immunoSEQ multiplex PCR was the method, and the copy in TCRdb shows in-frame clones only, minus some. The table lists approximately 220,000 clones, approximately 90% of them singletons. The sample comprised PBMCs or T cells enriched from blood (not recorded which). The sequence was collected from a man aged 25 to 40 who had recovered from COVID-19. This sequence joins TRBV28 and TRBJ2-3, with D maybe TRBD1 (5 bases). CDR3 bases: TGTGCCAGCAGTTTGGGGCAGCTTAGCACAGATACGCAGTATTTT. Protein product: CASSLGQLSTDTQYF.